This T cell receptor beta chain was found in a study of shared clonotypes between healthy human individuals. Whole-study context: Donors were two women and a few men aged 18 to 49.

With regard to this clone: Its antigen is not known.

Study-level findings and limits: Generally, naive subsets (rather than memory subsets) showed larger estimated richness.

The ends lost 6 bases at V and 3 bases at J; junction bases unmatched: 14. CDR1 and CDR2 (germline): ENHRY, SYGVKD. This CDR3 is 17 amino acids long. Profiling relied on immunoSEQ multiplex PCR, and the TCRdb table lists in-frame clones only, not all of them. The table has 1,400,000 or so clones, just under 99% seen once. The chain recombines TRBV10-3 with TRBJ2-7; 10 bases agree with TRBD2. The sequenced material came from naive CD4+ T cells sorted from blood. Subset described: CD45RA+ positively selected. This clonotype was obtained from a man under 40 in good health. CDR3 region: CAIRVNRVASGSYEQYF. CDR3 DNA sequence: TGTGCCATCAGGGTGAACAGGGTGGCTAGCGGGAGCTACGAGCAGTACTTC.